This TCR beta chain was profiled in a study of T cell responses to AZD1222 COVID-19 vaccine. Study background: Researchers grouped second doses given at about 4 or about 12 weeks into one pool. Study-level points and caveats: Only a handful of individuals given AZD1222 were seropositive at baseline. A mostly white British donor set with more females was recruited, and clonal diversity was possibly underestimated.

Concerning this clone itself: What it binds is unknown.

The protocol was immunoSEQ multiplex PCR, while the TCRdb copy is restricted to in-frame clones and leaves out a portion. The sample holds around 150,000 clones, around nine tenths seen once. The CDR3 is made up of 17 amino acids. Germline V gene data show CDR1 as SGHNT and CDR2 as YYREEE (reference sequence). The V and J ends lost 4 bases and 0 bases respectively, with 14 bases between them. The gene calls are TRBV5-4 and TRBJ1-6; D might be TRBD1 (5 bases). Source: peripheral blood, taken on day 0 of AZD1222 vaccination. This receptor was obtained from an adult in good health. For the CDR3, the DNA is TGTGCCAGCAGCCCCGGGGCCGCCAGCTCCTATAATTCACCCCTCCACTTT. Protein sequence: CASSPGAASSYNSPLHF.